The 23 T cell receptor beta chains presented below share a single source sample, sequenced in a study of T cells after yellow fever vaccination. Using its own MiXCR run on the 5' RACE reads, TCRdb lists one record per CDR3 protein. The table lists more than 200,000 distinct CDR3 sequences, approximately 3.5% of them singletons, with around 19% in the top ten. The sequencing used PBMCs, collected 15 days after the yellow fever booster vaccination. These TCRs come from a man younger than 35 who received the YFV17D yellow fever vaccine.

Ten or more counts support this clonotype. V gene TRBV9 combines with J gene TRBJ1-2; D gene unclear. The CDR3 is 16 residues long. Trimming took 2 bases from V and 5 from J, leaving 19 bases between them. The germline V gene encodes CDR1 SGDLS and CDR2 YYNGEE. CDR3 DNA sequence: TGTGCCAGCAGCGTCCATAGTTCAAAGTTAAAATATGGCTACACCTTC. Translated, it gives CASSVHSSKLKYGYTF.

This clonotype was detected ten times or more. V is TRBV5-6 and J is TRBJ2-5; no clear D. Germline CDR1 is SGHDT and CDR2 is YYEEEE. V lost 0 bases and J lost 5, with 8 bases in between. The CDR3 length is 13 residues. CDR3 in amino acids: CASSLVSGETQYF. For the CDR3, the DNA is TGTGCCAGCAGCTTGGTTTCTGGCGAGACCCAGTACTTC. Combining the CDR3 with reference TRBV5-6 and TRBJ2-5 gives the whole variable domain DAGVTQSPTHLIKTRGQQVTLRCSPKSGHDTVSWYQQALGQGPQFIFQYYEEEERQRGNFPDRFSGHQFPNYSSELNVNALLLGDSALYLCASSLVSGETQYFGPGTRLLVL.

This clonotype was observed a handful of times. This rearrangement joins TRBV5-1 to TRBJ2-3, with 9 bases lining up with TRBD1. This CDR3 region has 15 residues. In germline, CDR1 is SGHRS, CDR2 YFSETQ. Trimming at V came to 0 bases and at J to 8 bases, leaving 7 bases not matched to a gene. The CDR3 is CASSLADRGRGTQYF. The CDR3 region has the DNA TGCGCCAGCAGCTTGGCGGACAGGGGAAGGGGTACGCAGTATTTT. Combining the CDR3 with reference TRBV5-1 and TRBJ2-3 gives the whole variable domain KAGVTQTPRYLIKTRGQQVTLSCSPISGHRSVSWYQQTPGQGLQFLFEYFSETQRNKGNFPGRFSGRQFSNSRSEMNVSTLELGDSALYLCASSLADRGRGTQYFGPGTRLTVL.

This clonotype showed up many times. The V call is TRBV2, the J call TRBJ2-5; D gene unclear. CDR1 is SNHLY, CDR2 FYNNEI, per germline. Between the trimmed V and J ends, which lost 6 bases and 4 bases, there was a span of 12 bases. CDR3 size: 13 residues. CDR3 DNA: TGTGCCAGCAGCGGCTGGGGTGGAGAGACCCAGTACTTC. Translated, it gives CASSGWGGETQYF.

This clonotype was observed at least ten times. The chain combines TRBV12-3 or TRBV12-4 with TRBJ2-3; 9 bases match TRBD2. This CDR3 spans 17 amino acids. The J segment lost 2 bases and the V segment lost 3 bases, leaving 9 bases of the junction unmatched. The DNA for the CDR3 is TGTGCCAGCAGTTTTGAGGCGACTAGCGGAAACACAGATACGCAGTATTTT. This translates into CASSFEATSGNTDTQYF.

This clonotype was observed a few times. The chain combines TRBV14 with TRBJ1-4, with D possibly TRBD1 on 6 matching bases. V dropped 6 bases and J dropped 8 bases, with 13 bases sitting between them. The CDR3 loop spans 13 amino acids. Germline CDR1 reads SGHDN; CDR2 reads FVKESK. The CDR3 protein is CASRVQGTEKLFF. The CDR3 DNA reads as TGTGCCAGCAGGGTACAGGGAACGGAAAAACTGTTTTTT.

This clonotype was recorded at least ten times. The rearrangement joins TRBV12-3 or TRBV12-4 to TRBJ2-1, with D hard to call. V was trimmed by 7 bases and J by 0 bases, leaving 10 bases between them. The CDR3 contains 14 residues. The CDR3 nucleotides read TGTGCCAGCACCCGACTGAGCTCCTACAATGAGCAGTTCTTC. It specifies CASTRLSSYNEQFF.

Ten or more counts support this clonotype. V gene TRBV18 combines with J gene TRBJ2-1, with TRBD1 matching 9 bases. The CDR3 spans 14 residues. Trimming at V came to 3 bases and at J to 9 bases, leaving 6 bases not matched to a gene. Germline CDR1 KGHSH, CDR2 LQKENI. CDR3: CASSPGTGLREQFF. CDR3 DNA: TGTGCCAGCTCACCCGGGACAGGGTTACGTGAGCAGTTCTTC.

This clonotype was observed many times. The junction departs from germline at one end; a sequencing error may be responsible. The V gene is TRBV7-7, the J gene TRBJ2-5; maybe TRBD2 (5 bases). This CDR3 region has 15 residues. Germline V gene data show CDR1 as SSHAT and CDR2 as FNYEAQ (reference sequence). The CDR3 DNA reads TGTGCTAGCAGCCCCGGGGAGTTAAGCCAAGAGACCCAGTACTTC. This gives the protein CASSPGELSQETQYF. The complete variable domain, with remaining parts taken from reference TRBV7-7 and TRBJ2-5, reads GAGVSQSPRYKVTKRGQDVTLRCDPISSHATLYWYQQALGQGPEFLTYFNYEAQPDKSGLPSDRFSAERPEGSISTLTIQRTEQRDSAMYRCASSPGELSQETQYFGPGTRLLVL.

This clonotype was seen many times. The gene calls are TRBV12-5 and TRBJ2-1, with 9 bases identical to TRBD2. The trim removed 3 bases at V and 3 bases at J, leaving 3 bases unmatched. From germline, CDR1 is LGHNT and CDR2 FRNRAP. There are 15 residues in the CDR3. CDR3 in amino acids: CASGFGLANYNEQFF. CDR3 sequence (DNA): TGTGCTAGTGGTTTCGGACTAGCGAACTACAATGAGCAGTTCTTC. The whole variable domain, remainder taken from reference TRBV12-5 and TRBJ2-1, is DARVTQTPRHKVTEMGQEVTMRCQPILGHNTVFWYRQTMMQGLELLAYFRNRAPLDDSGMPKDRFSAEMPDATLATLKIQPSEPRDSAVYFCASGFGLANYNEQFFGPGTRLTVL.

This clonotype was detected many times. The chain carries TRBV14 and TRBJ2-3, with D uncertain. The V gene lost 3 bases and the J gene lost 0 bases, with 4 bases spanning the gap. Per germline, CDR1 SGHDN and CDR2 FVKESK. This CDR3 contains 13 residues. CDR3 nucleotides: TGTGCCAGCAGCCATCTCAGCACAGATACGCAGTATTTT. It is translated as CASSHLSTDTQYF. Using reference TRBV14 and TRBJ2-3 for the parts outside the CDR3, the full variable domain is EAGVTQFPSHSVIEKGQTVTLRCDPISGHDNLYWYRRVMGKEIKFLLHFVKESKQDESGMPNNRFLAERTGGTYSTLKVQPAELEDSGVYFCASSHLSTDTQYFGPGTRLTVL.

The V and J genes are TRBV5-5 and TRBJ1-1; no reliable D call. Germline lookup yields CDR1 SGHKS and CDR2 YYEKEE (reference sequence). Trimming cost V 1 base and J 0 bases, with 13 bases left between them. The CDR3 length is 16 residues. CDR3 loop: CASSLYLEMVNTEAFF. The CDR3 coding sequence is TGTGCCAGCAGCTTGTATTTGGAGATGGTGAACACTGAAGCTTTCTTT.

The table lists this clonotype with many counts. The genes are TRBV5-1 and TRBJ1-1; 7 bases are a match to TRBD1. Germline loops: CDR1 SGHRS, CDR2 YFSETQ. Trimming at V came to 5 bases and at J to 5 bases, leaving 12 bases not matched to a gene. CDR3 length: 15 residues. As DNA, the CDR3 is TGCGCCAGCAGTTATACAGGGGCGCTGGGGACTGAAGCTTTCTTT. This codes for CASSYTGALGTEAFF.

This clonotype appeared many times. The J gene is TRBJ2-1, the V gene TRBV7-8; D possibly matches TRBD1 or TRBD2 (5 bases each). The CDR3 covers 13 residues. Germline loops: CDR1 SGHVS, CDR2 FQNEAQ. Trimming removed 1 base at V and 6 bases at J, with 7 bases between. CDR3 residues: CASSLVRGNEQFF. CDR3 coding DNA: TGTGCCAGCAGCTTAGTGAGGGGCAATGAGCAGTTCTTC.

This clonotype was seen ten or more times. The chain uses TRBV7-6 and TRBJ2-4; TRBD2 matches 10 bases. This CDR3 is built from 16 residues. CDR1 SGHVS and CDR2 FNYEAQ come from the germline V gene. Trimming removed 4 bases from V and 8 bases from J; junction bases left unmatched: 11. The DNA for the CDR3 is TGTGCCAGCAGCTCAGATCAGCGGGGGGGCCGGGACATTCAGTACTTC. It codes for CASSSDQRGGRDIQYF.

This clonotype has at least ten counts. The chain has TRBV4-3 and TRBJ2-6; D unresolved. The V gene's germline CDR1 is LGHNA and CDR2 YSLEER. This CDR3 region has 15 residues. V lost 4 bases to trimming and J lost 0 bases, with 7 bases between them. The CDR3 loop is CASSLDGSGANVLTF. The CDR3, as DNA: TGCGCCAGCAGCCTAGACGGCTCTGGGGCCAACGTCCTGACTTTC.

The table lists this clonotype with many counts. The gene calls are TRBV6-2 or TRBV6-3 and TRBJ2-7; possible D gene TRBD1, 5 bases. V was trimmed by 7 bases and J by 0 bases, leaving 13 bases between them. Per germline, CDR1 MNHEY and CDR2 SVGEGT. The CDR3 has 14 amino acids. In DNA form, the CDR3 reads TGTGCCAGCAAACCCGGACACAGCTCCTACGAGCAGTACGTC. This gives the protein CASKPGHSSYEQYV.

This clonotype has at least ten counts. This chain uses TRBV12-3 or TRBV12-4 with TRBJ1-2; 8 positions match TRBD1. This CDR3 region has 15 residues. V lost 2 bases to trimming and J lost 3 bases; unmatched junction nucleotides: 5. In nucleotides, the CDR3 is TGTGCCAGCAGTTTACGGGCAGGGGGCCACTATGGCTACACCTTC. This sequence encodes CASSLRAGGHYGYTF.

This clonotype was recorded many times. The chain combines TRBV9 with TRBJ1-4, with 9 bases matching TRBD1. This CDR3 has 14 amino acids. The junction had 5 bases not matched to a gene; V was cut back by 4 bases and J by 7 bases. The V gene's germline CDR1 is SGDLS and CDR2 YYNGEE. CDR3 DNA sequence: TGTGCCAGCAGCTCCACAGGGGGCGGTGAAAAACTGTTTTTT. Translating gives CASSSTGGGEKLFF.

In its sample, this clonotype was seen many times. The genes are TRBV27 and TRBJ2-7; 8 nucleotides agree with TRBD1. V was clipped by 2 bases and J by 1 base; unmatched bases: 4. The CDR3 has 15 residues. Germline lookup yields CDR1 MNHEY and CDR2 SMNVEV (reference sequence). CDR3 sequence: CASSLGRGQSYEQYV. The DNA of the CDR3 is TGTGCCAGCAGTTTAGGCAGGGGGCAGTCCTACGAGCAGTACGTC.

This clonotype has ten or more counts. The chain is built from TRBV3-1 and TRBJ2-7, with D possibly being TRBD1 or TRBD2 (6 bases each). Germline V gene sequence: CDR1 LGHDT, CDR2 YNNKEL (reference sequence). Deletions cut 6 bases from V and 3 bases from J, with 21 bases between. The CDR3 length is 16 residues. This CDR3 is CASSETRGERRYEQYF. The CDR3 DNA follows: TGTGCCAGCAGTGAAACAAGGGGGGAAAGGCGCTACGAGCAGTACTTC.

This clonotype was counted at least ten times. The chain has TRBV19 and TRBJ2-1; 10 bases match TRBD2. The V gene's germline CDR1 is LNHDA and CDR2 SQIVND (reference sequence). The trim removed 8 bases at V and 7 bases at J, leaving 11 bases unmatched. The CDR3 loop spans 15 amino acids. CDR3 nucleotide sequence: TGTGCCAGTTCGGGACAGCGGGGGGGCGGGAATGAGCAGTTCTTC. Translating gives CASSGQRGGGNEQFF.

This clonotype was detected ten times or more. The chain combines TRBV11-3 with TRBJ2-1; a possible D gene is TRBD2 (7 bases). Trimming cost V 5 bases and J 5 bases, with 19 bases left between them. The length of the CDR3 is 16 residues. CDR1 and CDR2 (germline): SGHNT, YENEEA. CDR3 region: CASSLGGGGSHNEQFF. The CDR3 coding sequence is TGTGCCAGCAGCCTTGGGGGGGGCGGGAGTCACAATGAGCAGTTCTTC.